This TCR beta chain stems from a study of PD-1 blockade in mismatch repair-deficient tumors. Using immunoSEQ multiplex PCR, the repertoire was profiled, and TCRdb retains in-frame clones only, with some absent. The data show 100,000 to 150,000 clones, 88% seen once. Germline V gene sequence: CDR1 SGHTA, CDR2 FQGNSA. The germline V and J ends were trimmed by 1 base and 2 bases, with 9 bases remaining between them. The CDR3 loop spans 15 amino acids. Here the sequenced sample was peripheral blood, taken approximately 72 weeks after starting pembrolizumab. The J gene is TRBJ1-5, the V gene TRBV7-2, with D possibly TRBD1 on 5 matching bases. The receptor was derived from an adult with mismatch repair-deficient cancer. The chain's CDR3 is CASSLGWGGNQPQHF. CDR3 bases: TGTGCCAGCAGCTTAGGATGGGGGGGCAATCAGCCCCAGCATTTT.